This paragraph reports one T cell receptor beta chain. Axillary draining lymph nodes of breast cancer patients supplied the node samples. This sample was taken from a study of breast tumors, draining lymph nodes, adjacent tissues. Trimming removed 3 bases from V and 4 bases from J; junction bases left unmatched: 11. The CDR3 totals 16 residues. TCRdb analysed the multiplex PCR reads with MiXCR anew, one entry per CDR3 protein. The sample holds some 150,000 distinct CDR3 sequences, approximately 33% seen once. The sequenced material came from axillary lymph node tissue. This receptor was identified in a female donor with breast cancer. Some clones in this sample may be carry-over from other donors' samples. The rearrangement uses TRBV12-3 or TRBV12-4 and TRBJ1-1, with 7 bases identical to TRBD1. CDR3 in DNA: TGTGCCAGCAGTTTGGGTAGGGGGCAGTTCGGCACTGAAGCTTTCTTT. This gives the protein CASSLGRGQFGTEAFF.